The rows below give T cell receptor beta chains drawn from one sample of a study of OX40 agonist ivuxolimab in advanced cancers. The method was immunoSEQ multiplex PCR; TCRdb's version includes in-frame clones alone and lacks a portion of them. The sample has 40,000 to 50,000 clones, 89% seen once; the top ten hold approximately 0.62%. Sample: CD4+ or CD8+ T cells sorted from blood, taken in a trial of the OX40 agonist ivuxolimab. These receptor sequences come from an adult with an advanced solid tumor such as melanoma, head and neck, liver or kidney cancer. Both conserved end residues are part of each CDR3. Fields, in order: J gene, V gene, CDR3 length, D gene, clone size, CDR3 protein, CDR3 DNA. A D gene is named only where the DNA matches it firmly. Some rows mark clone size as missing; the rest say once, few, many or name a class of expanded clone.

j_gene: TRBJ1-1
v_gene: TRBV15
len: 16
d_gene: -
abundance: -
CDR3aa: CATSREMGDVVTEAFF
CDR3nt: TGTGCCACCAGCAGAGAAATGGGGGACGTCGTAACTGAAGCTTTCTTT

j_gene: TRBJ2-6
v_gene: TRBV5-1
len: 15
d_gene: -
abundance: -
CDR3aa: CASSLSGSGANVLTF
CDR3nt: TGCGCCAGCAGCTTGTCGGGATCTGGGGCCAACGTCCTGACTTTC

j_gene: TRBJ1-5
v_gene: TRBV6-1
len: 15
d_gene: -
abundance: -
CDR3aa: CASTLAGAGNQPQHF
CDR3nt: TGTGCCAGCACCCTAGCGGGGGCAGGGAATCAGCCCCAGCATTTT

j_gene: TRBJ2-2
v_gene: TRBV7-8
len: 16
d_gene: -
abundance: -
CDR3aa: CASSRRGTTNTGELFF
CDR3nt: TGTGCCAGCAGTCGCCGCGGGACAACGAACACCGGGGAGCTGTTTTTT

j_gene: TRBJ2-3
v_gene: TRBV6-6
len: 12
d_gene: TRBD2
abundance: -
CDR3aa: CAIGTTTDTQYF
CDR3nt: TGTGCCATCGGGACTACCACAGATACGCAGTATTTT

j_gene: TRBJ1-2
v_gene: TRBV20-1
len: 11
d_gene: -
abundance: -
CDR3aa: CSASRIGGYTF
CDR3nt: TGCAGTGCTTCAAGAATCGGGGGCTACACCTTC

j_gene: TRBJ2-1
v_gene: TRBV29-1
len: 17
d_gene: TRBD2
abundance: -
CDR3aa: CSVESRGGALSYNEQFF
CDR3nt: TGCAGCGTTGAATCTCGCGGGGGGGCCCTCTCCTACAATGAGCAGTTCTTC

j_gene: TRBJ2-5
v_gene: TRBV11-2
len: 17
d_gene: TRBD2
abundance: -
CDR3aa: CASSRFDGGGTRETQYF
CDR3nt: TGTGCCAGCAGTCGATTCGATGGGGGGGGTACCCGAGAGACCCAGTACTTC

j_gene: TRBJ1-5
v_gene: TRBV5-1
len: 14
d_gene: -
abundance: -
CDR3aa: CASSLGSGNQPQHF
CDR3nt: TGCGCCAGCAGCTTGGGGTCGGGAAATCAGCCCCAGCATTTT

j_gene: TRBJ1-1
v_gene: TRBV5-1
len: 13
d_gene: -
abundance: -
CDR3aa: CASMQELNTEAFF
CDR3nt: TGCGCCAGCATGCAGGAGCTAAACACTGAAGCTTTCTTT

j_gene: TRBJ2-1
v_gene: TRBV9
len: 15
d_gene: TRBD2
abundance: -
CDR3aa: CASSVVAGGPDEQFF
CDR3nt: TGTGCCAGCAGCGTAGTAGCGGGGGGGCCGGATGAGCAGTTCTTC

j_gene: TRBJ1-2
v_gene: TRBV10-3
len: 13
d_gene: -
abundance: -
CDR3aa: CAITQDVNYGYTF
CDR3nt: TGTGCCATCACACAGGACGTTAACTATGGCTACACCTTC

j_gene: TRBJ1-1
v_gene: TRBV5-4
len: 13
d_gene: TRBD1
abundance: -
CDR3aa: CASSFEQGTEAFF
CDR3nt: TGTGCCAGCAGCTTTGAACAGGGGACTGAAGCCTTCTTT

j_gene: TRBJ2-1
v_gene: TRBV19
len: 18
d_gene: -
abundance: once
CDR3aa: CASSTRDAASISYNEQFF
CDR3nt: TGTGCCAGTAGTACACGGGACGCTGCGTCTATTTCCTACAATGAGCAGTTCTTC

j_gene: TRBJ2-5
v_gene: TRBV30
len: 13
d_gene: -
abundance: -
CDR3aa: CAWSWQGPETQYF
CDR3nt: TGTGCCTGGAGTTGGCAGGGTCCGGAGACCCAGTACTTC

j_gene: TRBJ2-1
v_gene: TRBV29-1
len: 16
d_gene: TRBD2
abundance: -
CDR3aa: CSVALAGGTLYNEQFF
CDR3nt: TGCAGCGTTGCTCTAGCGGGGGGGACCCTCTACAATGAGCAGTTCTTC

j_gene: TRBJ1-4
v_gene: TRBV5-1
len: 17
d_gene: -
abundance: -
CDR3aa: CASSLDQSRPTNEKLFF
CDR3nt: TGCGCCAGCAGCTTGGACCAATCCCGCCCAACTAATGAAAAACTGTTTTTT

j_gene: TRBJ2-5
v_gene: TRBV28
len: 15
d_gene: -
abundance: -
CDR3aa: CASSLTPTAGETQYF
CDR3nt: TGTGCCAGCAGTTTAACCCCGACAGCCGGAGAGACCCAGTACTTC

j_gene: TRBJ1-2
v_gene: TRBV19
len: 14
d_gene: TRBD1
abundance: -
CDR3aa: CASKRQGGTYGYTF
CDR3nt: TGTGCCAGTAAAAGACAGGGGGGGACCTATGGCTACACCTTC

j_gene: TRBJ2-2
v_gene: TRBV13
len: 16
d_gene: TRBD2
abundance: -
CDR3aa: CASSLGGRAGTGELFF
CDR3nt: TGTGCCAGCAGCTTAGGCGGGAGGGCAGGAACCGGGGAGCTGTTTTTT

j_gene: TRBJ1-2
v_gene: TRBV25-1
len: 12
d_gene: -
abundance: -
CDR3aa: CASSGDPYGYTF
CDR3nt: TGTGCCAGCAGTGGGGATCCCTATGGCTACACCTTC

j_gene: TRBJ2-3
v_gene: TRBV2
len: 14
d_gene: TRBD2
abundance: -
CDR3aa: CASLAGGRTDTQYF
CDR3nt: TGTGCCAGTTTAGCGGGGGGGCGAACAGATACGCAGTATTTT

j_gene: TRBJ1-3
v_gene: TRBV6-5
len: 14
d_gene: TRBD1
abundance: -
CDR3aa: CASSPRDSRNTIYF
CDR3nt: TGTGCCAGCAGTCCCCGGGACAGTCGAAACACCATATATTTT

j_gene: TRBJ1-6
v_gene: TRBV2
len: 13
d_gene: -
abundance: -
CDR3aa: CASSEDTRSPLHF
CDR3nt: TGTGCCAGCAGTGAAGACACAAGATCACCCCTCCACTTT

j_gene: TRBJ1-1
v_gene: TRBV10-3
len: 16
d_gene: TRBD1
abundance: -
CDR3aa: CAISESRDRADTEAFF
CDR3nt: TGTGCCATCAGTGAGTCTCGGGACAGGGCCGACACTGAAGCTTTCTTT

j_gene: TRBJ2-7
v_gene: TRBV5-6
len: 13
d_gene: -
abundance: -
CDR3aa: CASSLVEGSAQYF
CDR3nt: TGTGCCAGCAGCTTGGTTGAGGGTTCCGCGCAGTACTTC

j_gene: TRBJ1-2
v_gene: TRBV7-6
len: 14
d_gene: TRBD1
abundance: -
CDR3aa: CASSLLGQNYGYTF
CDR3nt: TGTGCCAGCAGCTTATTGGGACAGAACTATGGCTACACCTTC

j_gene: TRBJ2-5
v_gene: TRBV6-6
len: 15
d_gene: TRBD1
abundance: few
CDR3aa: CASSSHGQGQETQYF
CDR3nt: TGTGCCAGCAGTTCCCACGGACAGGGGCAAGAGACCCAGTACTTC

j_gene: TRBJ2-5
v_gene: TRBV6-5
len: 14
d_gene: -
abundance: -
CDR3aa: CASRVSLRVETQYF
CDR3nt: TGTGCCAGCAGAGTTAGTCTTCGGGTAGAGACCCAGTACTTC

j_gene: TRBJ1-1
v_gene: TRBV27
len: 15
d_gene: TRBD1
abundance: -
CDR3aa: CASTPGQGTNTEAFF
CDR3nt: TGTGCCAGCACTCCGGGACAGGGGACGAACACTGAAGCTTTCTTT

j_gene: TRBJ1-2
v_gene: TRBV6-5
len: 16
d_gene: TRBD1
abundance: -
CDR3aa: CASSYSGTGGSSGYTF
CDR3nt: TGTGCCAGCAGTTACTCGGGGACAGGAGGAAGTTCTGGCTACACCTTC

j_gene: TRBJ1-3
v_gene: TRBV6-5
len: 15
d_gene: TRBD1
abundance: few
CDR3aa: CASREGAEYGNTIYF
CDR3nt: TGTGCCAGCAGAGAGGGGGCAGAGTACGGTAACACCATATATTTT

j_gene: TRBJ2-7
v_gene: TRBV6-5
len: 15
d_gene: TRBD2
abundance: -
CDR3aa: CASRINAAGSYEQYF
CDR3nt: TGTGCCAGCAGGATTAATGCAGCGGGATCCTACGAGCAGTACTTC

j_gene: TRBJ1-2
v_gene: TRBV4-3
len: 14
d_gene: TRBD1
abundance: -
CDR3aa: CASSRTPGGGGYTF
CDR3nt: TGCGCCAGCAGCCGAACTCCAGGGGGTGGAGGCTACACCTTC

j_gene: TRBJ2-7
v_gene: TRBV7-9
len: 14
d_gene: -
abundance: -
CDR3aa: CASSLVRGDGEQYF
CDR3nt: TGTGCCAGCAGCTTAGTTCGAGGGGACGGCGAGCAGTACTTC

j_gene: TRBJ2-2
v_gene: TRBV7-6
len: 14
d_gene: -
abundance: -
CDR3aa: CASRSGTGGGELFF
CDR3nt: TGTGCCAGCAGATCCGGGACTGGTGGCGGGGAGCTGTTTTTT

j_gene: TRBJ2-2
v_gene: TRBV5-1
len: 15
d_gene: -
abundance: -
CDR3aa: CASSYEDRDTGELFF
CDR3nt: TGCGCCAGCAGCTATGAGGACAGAGACACCGGGGAGCTGTTTTTT

j_gene: TRBJ2-1
v_gene: TRBV7-2
len: 14
d_gene: TRBD2
abundance: -
CDR3aa: CASSSSGGAIEQFF
CDR3nt: TGTGCCAGCAGCTCTAGCGGGGGGGCCATTGAGCAGTTCTTC

j_gene: TRBJ2-7
v_gene: TRBV7-8
len: 12
d_gene: -
abundance: few
CDR3aa: CASSLGEGEQYF
CDR3nt: TGTGCCAGCAGCTTAGGAGAGGGCGAGCAGTACTTC

j_gene: TRBJ1-1
v_gene: TRBV7-2
len: 15
d_gene: -
abundance: once
CDR3aa: CASSFGTNMNTEAFF
CDR3nt: TGTGCCAGCAGCTTCGGGACAAACATGAACACTGAAGCTTTCTTT

j_gene: TRBJ1-4
v_gene: TRBV19
len: 14
d_gene: TRBD1
abundance: -
CDR3aa: CASSMKGASEKLFF
CDR3nt: TGTGCCAGTAGTATGAAGGGGGCCAGTGAAAAACTGTTTTTT

j_gene: TRBJ2-7
v_gene: TRBV21-1
len: 14
d_gene: -
abundance: -
CDR3aa: CASSNHGGGLEQYF
CDR3nt: TGTGCCAGCAGCAATCATGGCGGGGGTCTCGAGCAGTACTTC

j_gene: TRBJ1-4
v_gene: TRBV6-5
len: 15
d_gene: -
abundance: -
CDR3aa: CASSLGAGTNEKLFF
CDR3nt: TGTGCCAGCAGTTTGGGGGCGGGGACTAATGAAAAACTGTTTTTT

j_gene: TRBJ1-2
v_gene: TRBV5-1
len: 14
d_gene: -
abundance: -
CDR3aa: CASSLLRGAQGYTF
CDR3nt: TGCGCCAGCAGCTTGCTCCGGGGGGCGCAAGGCTACACCTTC